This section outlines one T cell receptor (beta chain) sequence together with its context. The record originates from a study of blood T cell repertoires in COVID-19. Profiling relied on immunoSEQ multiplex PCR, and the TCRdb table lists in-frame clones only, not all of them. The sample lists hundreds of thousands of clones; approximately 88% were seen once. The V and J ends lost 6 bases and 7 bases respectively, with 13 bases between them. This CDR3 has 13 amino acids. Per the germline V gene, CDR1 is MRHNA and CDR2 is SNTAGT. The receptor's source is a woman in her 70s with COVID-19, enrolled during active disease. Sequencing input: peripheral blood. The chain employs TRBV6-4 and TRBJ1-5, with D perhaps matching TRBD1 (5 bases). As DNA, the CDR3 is TGTGCCAGCAGCGCTGACAGCGGGCAGCCCCAGCATTTT. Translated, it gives CASSADSGQPQHF.